This T cell receptor (beta chain) is from a study of blood T cell repertoires in COVID-19. Trimming took off 6 bases at V and 2 bases at J, with 11 bases between the two ends. The germline V gene encodes CDR1 MNHEY and CDR2 SVGAGI. The length of the CDR3 is 15 residues. In terms of age and location, participants ranged from about 18 to 100 years and lived in about two dozen US areas. Participants were placed into cohorts based on the clinical history they reported. A case of COVID-19 had been met by exposed participants within 2 weeks before study entry. Per the study methods: Scientists estimated how many nucleated cells there were by amplifying reference gene primers. Assay used: immunoSEQ multiplex PCR; TCRdb lists only in-frame clones, some missing. V, J and clone size derive from that table, while D and trimming were established from the DNA sequence. Of roughly 200,000 clones in the sample, approximately 86% were seen once.

The chain carries TRBV6-5 and TRBJ1-6; D possibly corresponds to TRBD1 (6 bases). The clonotype was recovered from a woman aged 25 to 39 who had been exposed to COVID-19. The sequencing input was PBMCs or T cells enriched from blood (not recorded which). The chain's CDR3 is CASRPRDTYNSPLHF. CDR3 sequence (DNA): TGTGCCAGCAGGCCCCGGGACACCTATAATTCACCCCTCCACTTT.